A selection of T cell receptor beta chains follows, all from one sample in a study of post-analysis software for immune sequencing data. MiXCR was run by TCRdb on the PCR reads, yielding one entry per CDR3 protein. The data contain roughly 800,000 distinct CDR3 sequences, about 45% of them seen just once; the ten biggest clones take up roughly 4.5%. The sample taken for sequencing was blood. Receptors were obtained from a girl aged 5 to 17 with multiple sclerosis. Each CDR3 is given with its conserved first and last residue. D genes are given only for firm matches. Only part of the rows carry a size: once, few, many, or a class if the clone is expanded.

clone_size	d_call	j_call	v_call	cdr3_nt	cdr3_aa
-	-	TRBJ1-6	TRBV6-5	TGTGCCAGCAGTTACTCGGCAGGGAGCGGTAATAATTCACCCCTCCACTTT	CASSYSAGSGNNSPLHF
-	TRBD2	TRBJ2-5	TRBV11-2	TGTGCCAGCAGCCAACGACTAGCGGAAAAAGAGACCCAGTACTTC	CASSQRLAEKETQYF
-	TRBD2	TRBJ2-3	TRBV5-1	TGCGCCAGCAGCTTGCGGGGGGTTAACACAGATACGCAGTATTTT	CASSLRGVNTDTQYF
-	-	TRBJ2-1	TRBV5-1	TGCGCCAGCAGCTTGTATTATAAGCAGTTCTTC	CASSLYYKQFF
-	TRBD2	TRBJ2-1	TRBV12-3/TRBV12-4	TGTGCCAGCAGTAGGGGACTAGCGGGAGTGGGGCAGTTCTTC	CASSRGLAGVGQFF
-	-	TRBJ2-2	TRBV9	TGTGCCAGCAGCATTCGTGGGGGGACCGGGGAGCTGTTTTTT	CASSIRGGTGELFF
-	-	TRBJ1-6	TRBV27	TGTGCCAGCAGTTCCACTTTGGGGACGGTCTATAATTCACCCCTCCACTTT	CASSSTLGTVYNSPLHF
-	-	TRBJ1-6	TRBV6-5	TGTGCCAGCAGTTACTACTCTCCGACGGGGATTAATTCACCCCTCCACTTT	CASSYYSPTGINSPLHF
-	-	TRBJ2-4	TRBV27	TGTGCCAGCAGTTTGTCCGGGAACGGAAACATTCAGTACTTC	CASSLSGNGNIQYF
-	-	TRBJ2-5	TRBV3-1	TGTGCCAGCAGCCGCCGACCGGAGCCGGAGACCCAGTACTTC	CASSRRPEPETQYF
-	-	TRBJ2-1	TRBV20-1	TGCAGTGCTAGATGGCTCCACCATGAGCAGTTCTTC	CSARWLHHEQFF
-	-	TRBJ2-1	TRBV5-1	TGCGCCAGCAGCTTGTATGGGGAGCGTGGGCAGTTCTTC	CASSLYGERGQFF
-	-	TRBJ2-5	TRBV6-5	TGTGCCAGCAGTTACTCGGGCCCGCAAGAGACCCAGTACTTC	CASSYSGPQETQYF
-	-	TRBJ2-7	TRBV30	TGTGCCTGGAGTGTACGTCCCCGGGAACAGGAACAGTACTTC	CAWSVRPREQEQYF
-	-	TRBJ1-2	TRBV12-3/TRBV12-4	TGTGCCAGCAGTTTAGTTGTACAGTCCTATGGCTACACCTTC	CASSLVVQSYGYTF
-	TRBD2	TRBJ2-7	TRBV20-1	TGCAGTGCTAGGGGTCTAGCGGGGTTTACCTACGAGCAGTACTTC	CSARGLAGFTYEQYF
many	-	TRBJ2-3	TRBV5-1	TGCGCCAGCAGCTTGGACACCCGCCCAGATACGCAGTATTTT	CASSLDTRPDTQYF
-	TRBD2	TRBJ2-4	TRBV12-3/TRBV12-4	TGTGCCAGCAGTTCGTTCCCGGGACTAGCGGGTGAGCAGTACTTC	CASSSFPGLAGEQYF
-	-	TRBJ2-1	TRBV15	TGTGCCACCAGCAGAGACCCCAGCTCCTACAATGAGCAGTTCTTC	CATSRDPSSYNEQFF
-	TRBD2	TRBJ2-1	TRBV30	TGTGCCTGGGGGACTAGTCAGGGCAATGAGCAGTTCTTC	CAWGTSQGNEQFF
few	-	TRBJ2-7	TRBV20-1	TGCAGTGCATCGTGGCTAGCCAGCTCCTACGAGCAGTACTTC	CSASWLASSYEQYF
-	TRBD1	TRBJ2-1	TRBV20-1	TGCAGTGCTCCCGGGACAGGGGCCAATGAGCAGTTCTTC	CSAPGTGANEQFF
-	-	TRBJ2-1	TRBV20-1	TGCAGTGCTAGAGGCTTGGGTAGCGGTTACAATGAGCAGTTCTTC	CSARGLGSGYNEQFF
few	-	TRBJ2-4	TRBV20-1	TGCAGTGCCCTTGGGGGGATAGCCAAAAACATTCAGTACTTC	CSALGGIAKNIQYF
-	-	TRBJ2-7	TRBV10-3	TGTGCCATCGCTAGCGCCCAATCCTACGAGCAGTACTTC	CAIASAQSYEQYF
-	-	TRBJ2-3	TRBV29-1	TGCAGCGTTGGAGCGGGCATTGCAGATACGCAGTATTTT	CSVGAGIADTQYF
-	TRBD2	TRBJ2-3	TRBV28	TGTGCCAGCAGTTCAGCGGGAAAGAGCACAGATACGCAGTATTTT	CASSSAGKSTDTQYF